Shown below are 11 T cell receptor beta chains from a single sample sequenced in a study of neoadjuvant anti-PD-1 for oral cavity cancer. Method: immunoSEQ multiplex PCR; TCRdb's copy keeps in-frame clones and lacks some. The repertoire includes roughly 15,000 clones, about 70% of them detected once, and 2.5% to 3% sits in the top ten. Sequencing used PBMCs, obtained before nivolumab (anti-PD-1) treatment. The source of these receptors is a person between 35 and 79 years old with oral cavity squamous cell carcinoma.

The V call is TRBV30, the J call TRBJ1-3; 7 bases are a match to TRBD1. Germline CDR1 and CDR2: GTSNPN and SVGIG (reference sequence). Unmatched junction bases numbered 7, after V lost 2 bases and J lost 0 bases. The CDR3 loop spans 16 amino acids. DNA of the CDR3: TGTGCCTGGAGTTTATGGGGGGACAGCTCTGGAAACACCATATATTTT. Amino acid sequence: CAWSLWGDSSGNTIYF.

The chain is built from TRBV5-4 and TRBJ2-7; D possibly uses TRBD1 or TRBD2 (6 bases each). The germline gives CDR1 SGHNT, CDR2 YYREEE (reference sequence). This CDR3 has 16 residues. V was pared by 0 bases and J by 6 bases, with 19 bases between. The CDR3 DNA reads TGTGCCAGCAGCTTGGCCTTGTGGGGGGCAGGAGGCGAGCAGTACTTC. It specifies CASSLALWGAGGEQYF.

The gene calls are TRBV9 and TRBJ1-4; TRBD1 matches at 8 bases. The CDR3 runs 15 residues. Germline CDR1 SGDLS, CDR2 YYNGEE. J was trimmed by 4 bases and V by 2 bases; bases with no gene match: 4. The CDR3 region is CASSVGRGLNEKLFF. DNA for the CDR3: TGTGCCAGCAGCGTGGGCAGGGGGCTTAATGAAAAACTGTTTTTT.

The rearrangement uses TRBV5-1 and TRBJ2-3; the D is unclear. The CDR3 spans 13 residues. V was pared by 5 bases and J by 2 bases, with 9 bases between. Germline V CDR1 and CDR2: SGHRS, YFSETQ. For the CDR3, the DNA is TGCGCCAGCAGTGATTCTAACACAGATACGCAGTATTTT. It specifies CASSDSNTDTQYF.

The V call is TRBV7-6, the J call TRBJ2-7, with D unclear. The V gene lost 5 bases and the J gene lost 5 bases, with 7 bases spanning the gap. Looked up from germline, CDR1 is SGHVS and CDR2 is FNYEAQ. CDR3 size: 11 residues. In DNA, the CDR3 is TGTGCCAGCAGCGACCTTAACGAGCAGTACTTC. Amino acid sequence: CASSDLNEQYF.

The chain links TRBV7-8 to TRBJ1-1; possibly TRBD1 for D (6 bases). V shed 5 bases and J shed 7 bases, with 17 bases lying between them. Germline CDR1 reads SGHVS; CDR2 reads FQNEAQ. There are 14 residues in the CDR3. The DNA of the CDR3 is TGTGCCAGCAGCCCTACTCAGGGGCTGGGTGAAGCTTTCTTT. It translates to CASSPTQGLGEAFF.

This chain links TRBV2 with TRBJ2-5; 10 bases are a match to TRBD2. The length of the CDR3 is 15 residues. With 4 bases clipped from V and 4 bases from J, the junction kept 6 bases outside the gene matches. From germline, CDR1 is SNHLY and CDR2 FYNNEI. CDR3 sequence (DNA): TGTGCCAGCAGTGTGAATAGCGGGAGGTCAGAGACCCAGTACTTC. Translated, it gives CASSVNSGRSETQYF.

About this clone: One junction end does not reproduce the germline sequence, and a read error may be involved. The chain joins TRBV7-7 to TRBJ2-3; no clear D. CDR1 SSHAT and CDR2 FNYEAQ come from the germline V gene (reference sequence). The CDR3 runs 9 residues. CDR3 region: CASSHTQYF. The DNA of the CDR3 is TGTGCTAGCAGCCATACGCAGTATTTT.

This chain connects TRBV2 to TRBJ2-7; D may match TRBD1 or TRBD2 (6 bases each). Germline V CDR1 and CDR2: SNHLY, FYNNEI. This CDR3 spans 13 amino acids. V shed 1 base and J shed 11 bases, with 15 bases lying between them. This CDR3 reads CASSEEGGPWKYF. The CDR3 DNA is TGTGCCAGCAGTGAAGAGGGGGGTCCCTGGAAGTACTTC.

This chain connects TRBV29-1 to TRBJ1-1; D not certain. V was pared by 3 bases and J by 7 bases, with 15 bases between. Germline lookup yields CDR1 SQVTM and CDR2 ANQGSEA. The CDR3 has 13 amino acids. The chain's CDR3 is CSVEDRALIEAFF. In nucleotides, the CDR3 is TGCAGCGTTGAGGACCGAGCCCTGATTGAAGCTTTCTTT.

This chain uses TRBV30 with TRBJ2-1; the match to TRBD1 covers 7 bases. The length of the CDR3 is 13 residues. With 5 bases clipped from V and 8 bases from J, the junction kept 9 bases outside the gene matches. The V gene's germline CDR1 is GTSNPN and CDR2 SVGIG (reference sequence). CDR3 nucleotide sequence: TGTGCCTGGGCTATCGACAGGGACGATGAGCAGTTCTTC. Translation gives CAWAIDRDDEQFF.